The sequence of this T cell receptor beta chain was determined in a study of blood T cells in healthy people across ages. Study-wide results and limits: Across the age range, TCR beta diversity per million T cells fell in a roughly linear way. PBMCs were not sorted, which prevented a conclusive comparison of naive versus antigen-experienced cells.

In this sample, this clonotype turned up a few times. Its matching antigen is unknown. Isolation per sample recovered at least 6 million PBMCs. A second PCR, run for about 6 to 12 cycles, used a sample-barcoded 5' primer plus a J-beta primer mix. From the 5' RACE reads, TCRdb called clonotypes with MiXCR, one entry per CDR3 protein. The data contain about 630,000 distinct CDR3 sequences, 21% of them singletons. CDR1 and CDR2 (germline): DFQATT, SNEGSKA (reference sequence). Trimming stripped 6 bases from V and 0 bases from J, with 15 bases between. The CDR3 loop spans 15 amino acids. Sample: blood. The receptor was derived from a man aged 65-85 years in good health. The chain carries TRBV20-1 and TRBJ2-1, with a possible D match to TRBD2 (6 bases). The CDR3 reads CSAGTGDLSYNEQFF. CDR3 nucleotide sequence: TGCAGTGCCGGAACGGGAGACCTCTCCTACAATGAGCAGTTCTTC.